Listed below are T cell receptor beta chains from one sample, sequenced in a study of cytomegalovirus exposure and HLA in healthy donors. The table came from immunoSEQ multiplex PCR; TCRdb's copy has only in-frame clones and leaves some out. The data contain fewer than 75,000 clones, approximately 80% of them singletons. Sequencing input: PBMCs. These receptors were obtained from a man aged 25-40 years in good health and CMV-seronegative. Both conserved end residues are part of each CDR3. The D gene is left open where the match is weak. Some rows have no size entry. The others give once, few or many, or a class for an expanded clone.

d_call j_call clone_size v_call cdr3_aa cdr3_nt
- TRBJ2-5 - TRBV29-1 CSVLFVRGRQETQYF TGCAGCGTTCTTTTTGTAAGGGGCAGACAAGAGACCCAGTACTTC
- TRBJ1-1 - TRBV12-1 CASSPTRDRPSGPNTEAFF TGTGCCAGCAGCCCCACGAGGGACAGGCCATCGGGCCCGAACACTGAAGCTTTCTTT
- TRBJ2-5 - TRBV7-2 CASSLWGEGTQYF TGTGCCAGCAGCTTATGGGGGGAAGGGACCCAGTACTTC
- TRBJ2-2 few TRBV7-3 CASSLGGNTGELFF TGTGCCAGCAGCTTAGGCGGGAACACCGGGGAGCTGTTTTTT
- TRBJ1-4 - TRBV7-2 CASSLVGVPNEKLFF TGTGCCAGCAGCTTAGTCGGGGTACCCAATGAAAAACTGTTTTTT
- TRBJ1-6 - TRBV2 CASRTLQGVSPLHF TGTGCCAGCAGGACCCTACAGGGAGTCTCACCCCTCCACTTT
TRBD1 TRBJ2-7 few TRBV18 CASSPPARGLNEQYF TGTGCCAGCTCACCACCGGCCAGGGGGTTAAACGAGCAGTACTTC
TRBD2 TRBJ2-1 - TRBV19 CASSSPGGLGSGRSLYEQFF TGTGCCAGTAGTTCCCCCGGTGGGTTGGGTAGCGGGAGGAGCCTCTATGAGCAGTTCTTC
TRBD1 TRBJ1-2 - TRBV27 CASSVQGAKDYTF TGTGCCAGCAGTGTACAGGGGGCGAAAGACTACACCTTC
- TRBJ1-6 - TRBV9 CASSPGVGERDSPLHF TGTGCCAGCAGCCCGGGGGTAGGGGAAAGGGATTCACCCCTCCACTTT
TRBD1 TRBJ2-5 - TRBV7-6 CASSLSTGGYETQYF TGTGCCAGCAGCTTATCTACAGGGGGCTATGAGACCCAGTACTTC
- TRBJ2-5 once TRBV29-1 CSARDSLGETQYF TGCAGCGCTAGGGACTCCCTGGGGGAGACCCAGTACTTC
TRBD1 TRBJ1-2 - TRBV4-2 CASSQEFRTGFYGYTF TGTGCCAGCAGCCAAGAATTTCGGACAGGTTTCTATGGCTACACCTTC
- TRBJ2-7 - TRBV5-8 CASSLARRYEQYF TGTGCCAGCAGCTTGGCGCGCAGGTACGAGCAGTACTTC
- TRBJ2-1 - TRBV12-2 CASRFPGLALSGVPNEQFF TGTGCAAGTCGCTTTCCAGGACTAGCGTTAAGTGGGGTCCCCAATGAGCAGTTCTTC
- TRBJ2-7 - TRBV7-2 CASSLSRQLNEQYF TGTGCCAGCAGCCTGTCGAGACAATTAAACGAGCAGTACTTC
TRBD2 TRBJ2-3 - TRBV7-2 CASAASGRATDTQYF TGTGCCAGCGCGGCTAGCGGGAGGGCGACAGATACGCAGTATTTT
- TRBJ2-7 - TRBV5-4 CASSQGGPVSYEQYF TGTGCCAGCAGCCAGGGGGGTCCAGTCTCCTACGAGCAGTACTTC
- TRBJ2-7 - TRBV19 CASSIASSYEQYF TGTGCCAGTAGTATCGCGAGCTCCTACGAGCAGTACTTC
TRBD2 TRBJ2-1 - TRBV18 CASSGLAGDEQFF TGTGCCAGCTCGGGACTAGCGGGGGACGAGCAGTTCTTC
- TRBJ2-7 - TRBV7-2 CASTRGPRVEQYF TGTGCCAGCACGCGGGGACCCAGGGTGGAGCAGTACTTC
- TRBJ2-7 - TRBV18 CASSPRPDGSAYEQYF TGTGCCAGCTCACCACGTCCGGACGGGAGTGCCTACGAGCAGTACTTC
- TRBJ1-1 - TRBV5-6 CASTGGWNTEAFF TGTGCCAGCACGGGAGGGTGGAACACTGAAGCTTTCTTT
- TRBJ2-6 - TRBV7-9 CASSEGQFLSGANVLTF TGTGCCAGCAGCGAAGGACAGTTTCTCTCTGGGGCCAACGTCCTGACTTTC
TRBD1 TRBJ1-5 once TRBV7-2 CASSHIGTVKPSNQPQHF TGTGCCAGCAGCCACATCGGGACAGTCAAACCAAGCAATCAGCCCCAGCATTTT
TRBD2 TRBJ2-5 - TRBV7-8 CASSLGLAGEETQYF TGTGCCAGCAGCTTAGGGCTAGCGGGAGAAGAGACCCAGTACTTC
- TRBJ2-7 - TRBV6-6 CASIGGRLGEQYF TGTGCCAGCATCGGGGGGCGTCTGGGGGAGCAGTACTTC
TRBD2 TRBJ2-1 - TRBV9 CASSDPTGTSGSWGEQFF TGTGCCAGCAGCGACCCGACTGGGACTAGCGGGAGTTGGGGCGAGCAGTTCTTC
- TRBJ2-7 - TRBV7-9 CASSIRTHEQYF TGTGCCAGCAGCATCAGAACCCACGAGCAGTACTTC
- TRBJ2-5 - TRBV27 CASSSPGSHDLYF TGTGCCAGCAGCTCACCGGGATCCCACGATCTGTACTTC
- TRBJ1-1 - TRBV5-1 CASSLASWNTEAFF TGCGCCAGCAGCTTGGCCAGTTGGAACACTGAAGCTTTCTTT
TRBD2 TRBJ2-6 - TRBV7-2 CASSFGASGANVLTF TGTGCCAGCAGCTTCGGGGCTAGCGGCGCCAACGTCCTGACTTTC
TRBD1 TRBJ1-5 - TRBV6-6 CASSSDRGQGQPQHF TGTGCCAGCAGTTCGGACAGGGGGCAGGGTCAGCCCCAGCATTTT
TRBD1 TRBJ2-1 once TRBV19 CASRDRDSSYNEQFF TGTGCCAGTAGGGACCGGGACAGCTCCTACAATGAGCAGTTCTTC
TRBD2 TRBJ2-7 - TRBV7-8 CASSPAGYEQYF TGTGCCAGCAGCCCAGCGGGATACGAGCAGTACTTC
- TRBJ1-1 few TRBV5-4 CASSWRRRRVTEAFF TGTGCCAGCAGCTGGAGGAGGAGGCGCGTCACTGAAGCTTTCTTT
TRBD1 TRBJ1-2 once TRBV7-2 CASTRPGQGYTF TGTGCCAGCACCCGTCCGGGACAGGGCTACACCTTC
- TRBJ2-7 - TRBV7-8 CASSLGTRSPYEQYF TGTGCCAGCAGCCTTGGGACTCGGTCTCCCTACGAGCAGTACTTC
TRBD1 TRBJ1-1 once TRBV6-5 CASSSGQGAFTEAFF TGTGCCAGCAGTTCCGGACAGGGGGCTTTCACTGAAGCTTTCTTT
TRBD1 TRBJ2-1 - TRBV11-3 CASSQGQGANEQFF TGTGCCAGCAGCCAGGGACAGGGGGCCAATGAGCAGTTCTTC
TRBD2 TRBJ2-7 once TRBV6-1 CASSAGLAAYEQYF TGTGCCAGCAGTGCCGGACTAGCGGCCTACGAGCAGTACTTC
- TRBJ2-7 - TRBV6-1 CASEEGQSYEQYF TGTGCCAGCGAAGAGGGACAATCCTACGAGCAGTACTTC
TRBD2 TRBJ2-7 - TRBV11-2 CASSPRTSGYEQYF TGTGCCAGCAGCCCCCGGACTAGCGGTTACGAGCAGTACTTC
- TRBJ1-5 - TRBV19 CASSTPQGGGNQPQHF TGTGCCAGTAGTACCCCCCAGGGTGGGGGCAATCAGCCCCAGCATTTT
- TRBJ2-3 - TRBV5-1 CASSLNPLTTPGTDTQYF TGCGCCAGCAGCTTGAATCCGTTGACTACCCCTGGCACAGATACGCAGTATTTT
- TRBJ1-1 - TRBV5-6 CASSLVRPASNTEAFF TGTGCCAGCAGCTTAGTCAGGCCCGCGTCGAACACTGAAGCTTTCTTT
- TRBJ1-3 - TRBV25-1 CASSGRIGAIYF TGTGCCAGCAGTGGACGAATAGGGGCCATATATTTT
TRBD1 TRBJ1-1 - TRBV5-8 CASRAGQGNTEAFF TGTGCCAGCAGAGCGGGACAGGGGAACACTGAAGCTTTCTTT
- TRBJ2-7 once TRBV2 CASMRASSYEQYF TGTGCCAGCATGCGGGCGAGCTCCTACGAGCAGTACTTC
TRBD2 TRBJ2-1 - TRBV25-1 CASTGVSGRARYNEQFF TGTGCCAGCACTGGGGTAAGCGGGAGGGCCCGGTACAATGAGCAGTTCTTC
TRBD1 TRBJ2-3 - TRBV7-9 CAGSLTRGLTDTQYF TGTGCCGGCAGCTTAACCAGGGGGCTAACAGATACGCAGTATTTT
TRBD1 TRBJ2-7 - TRBV9 CASSVGIGQGYLSYEQYF TGTGCCAGCAGCGTAGGAATCGGACAGGGATACCTCTCCTACGAGCAGTACTTC
TRBD2 TRBJ2-3 - TRBV19 CASSARTSVTPDTQYF TGTGCCAGTAGTGCCCGGACTAGCGTGACGCCAGATACGCAGTATTTT
- TRBJ1-1 few TRBV19 CASSTSANTEAFF TGTGCCAGTAGCACATCTGCGAACACTGAAGCTTTCTTT